This TCR beta chain was captured in a study of CXCR3-negative and CXCR3-positive naive CD8 T cells. Study-wide context: Libraries each contributed about 1.5 +/- 0.3 million TRB reads, for roughly 140 million in total. Study findings and constraints: Because surface CD5 did not distinguish the naive subsets, TCR strength was inferred from TRB CDR3 properties. Diversity in memory CD8+ cells fell much lower than the comparably high levels seen in both naive subsets. Memory cells showed distinct TRBV-TRBJ patterns, while the two naive subsets matched.

The CDR3 is 16 residues long. Germline V gene data show CDR1 as DFQATT and CDR2 as SNEGSKA (reference sequence). Researchers prepared the TRB cDNA libraries using 5' RACE with UMI labels. TCRdb re-called the 5' RACE reads and gives one entry per CDR3 protein, without DNA. The sample table sets out some 41,000 distinct CDR3 sequences. To note about this clonotype: Its antigen is undetermined.

Material for sequencing was memory CD8+ T cells from blood. This chain joins TRBV20-1 and TRBJ2-7. The TCR sequence derives from a human donor in good health. Some clones in this sample may be carry-over from other donors' samples. The CDR3 loop is CSARDSSSGDYYEQYF.